This entry lists 26 T cell receptor beta chains sequenced from one sample in a study of T-cell reconstitution after alpha-beta-depleted transplantation in children. Unique molecular identifiers were incorporated during preparation of the TCRbeta library. In TCRdb, the PCR reads were re-called with MiXCR into one record per CDR3 protein. Of 640,000 or so distinct CDR3 sequences listed, approximately 15% are singletons. The input for sequencing was PBMCs from the stem cell graft donor, taken from the stem cell graft. The receptors were gathered from a human donor who donated a stem cell graft to a child with acute myeloid leukemia.

The chain recombines TRBV5-6 with TRBJ2-4; 7 bases fit TRBD2. This CDR3 has 16 amino acids. Germline V CDR1 and CDR2: SGHDT, YYEEEE. V was pared by 4 bases and J by 0 bases, with 7 bases of the junction left unmatched. The DNA of the CDR3 is TGTGCCAGCAGCCTGTTAGCGGGCCTAGCCAAAAACATTCAGTACTTC. Protein sequence: CASSLLAGLAKNIQYF.

To note about this clonotype: Just one base apart from a much larger clone, this may be a read error. The chain uses TRBV12-3 or TRBV12-4 and TRBJ2-7; TRBD1 aligns across 10 bases. This CDR3 contains 15 residues. For the CDR3, the DNA is TGTGCCACCAGTCCCACTGGGACAGGGGTGGACGAGCAGTACTTC. As protein: CATSPTGTGVDEQYF.

This clonotype was observed many times. CDR3 DNA: TGTGCCAGCAGCTCCTGGGTGGATACGCAGTATTTT. Its protein product is CASSSWVDTQYF. The chain joins TRBV5-5 to TRBJ2-3; D not resolved. V lost 3 bases, J lost 6 bases, and 8 bases lay in between. CDR1 is SGHKS, CDR2 YYEKEE, per germline (reference sequence). The CDR3 sequence is 12 residues long.

V and J are TRBV5-5 and TRBJ2-1, with 9 bases identical to TRBD1. This CDR3 spans 16 amino acids. V was clipped by 5 bases and J by 0 bases; unmatched bases: 6. Germline V lookup: CDR1 SGHKS, CDR2 YYEKEE (reference sequence). CDR3 residues: CASRSTGGSSYNEQFF. Here the CDR3 DNA reads TGTGCCAGCAGGTCCACAGGGGGCTCCTCCTACAATGAGCAGTTCTTC.

The count of this clonotype is one. The chain employs TRBV7-2 and TRBJ2-1, with D tentatively TRBD1 or TRBD2 (6 bases each). The CDR3 has 15 amino acids. V lost 1 base and J 10 bases, leaving 17 bases between the germline ends. The V gene's germline CDR1 is SGHTA and CDR2 FQGNSA. CDR3 sequence: CASSLGGGPLLEQFF. The CDR3 DNA follows: TGTGCCAGCAGCTTAGGAGGGGGGCCTTTGTTGGAGCAGTTCTTC.

This clonotype appeared many times. V and J are TRBV20-1 and TRBJ1-2, with 9 positions matching TRBD1. Per the germline V gene, CDR1 is DFQATT and CDR2 is SNEGSKA (reference sequence). The CDR3 consists of 13 residues. With V trimmed by 4 bases and J by 8 bases, 8 bases remained unmatched. In DNA form, the CDR3 reads TGCAGTGCTACCTCGGACAGGGGAGGAGGCTACACCTTC. It codes for CSATSDRGGGYTF.

This clonotype occurred a few times. The V call is TRBV5-1, the J call TRBJ2-1, with D perhaps TRBD1 or TRBD2 (5 bases each). Germline-derived CDR1 and CDR2 are SGHRS and YFSETQ. Trimming removed 3 bases from V and 7 bases from J, with 17 bases in between. The CDR3 runs 15 residues. CDR3 coding DNA: TGCGCCAGCAGCTACGGGGCCTTACGAGGGAATGAGCAGTTCTTC. Translating it yields CASSYGALRGNEQFF.

This clonotype has more than one count but fewer than ten. The chain has TRBV4-1 and TRBJ2-7, with D hard to call. V was cut by 4 bases and J by 1 base, with 11 bases left in between. CDR1 and CDR2 from the germline V gene are MGHRA and YSYEKL. The CDR3 is made up of 14 amino acids. This CDR3 reads CASSPSVGSYEQYV. The DNA of the CDR3 is TGCGCCAGCAGCCCTAGTGTTGGGTCCTACGAGCAGTACGTC.

This clonotype was recorded at least ten times. The rearrangement links TRBV6-1 to TRBJ1-1, with D possibly matching TRBD1 (5 bases). CDR3 length: 13 amino acids. Germline V lookup: CDR1 MNHNS, CDR2 SASEGT. V gave up 7 bases and J gave up 4 bases, with 13 bases separating them. CDR3 sequence reads: CASTAGLGTEAFF. CDR3 DNA sequence: TGTGCCAGCACCGCAGGGTTAGGCACTGAAGCTTTCTTT.

This clonotype was seen repeatedly, ten times or more. The V and J genes are TRBV7-9 and TRBJ1-1; D possibly corresponds to TRBD1 (6 bases). The V end lost 9 bases, the J end lost 4 bases, and 15 bases lay between the germline ends. The germline CDR1 and CDR2 sequences are SEHNR and FQNEAQ (reference sequence). CDR3 length: 13 residues. This CDR3 reads CASGERGTTEAFF. CDR3 sequence (DNA): TGTGCCAGTGGGGAGAGGGGGACCACTGAAGCTTTCTTT. Looking up the rest from reference TRBV7-9 and TRBJ1-1 gives the full variable domain: DTGVSQNPRHKITKRGQNVTFRCDPISEHNRLYWYRQTLGQGPEFLTYFQNEAQLEKSRLLSDRFSAERPKGSFSTLEIQRTEQGDSAMYLCASGERGTTEAFFGQGTRLTVV.

This clonotype was seen more than once but under ten times. The CDR3, as DNA: TGTGCCTGGAGTACCCTGAGCTCCTACGAGCAGTACTTC. Translation gives CAWSTLSSYEQYF. The chain combines TRBV30 with TRBJ2-7, with unresolved D. Germline loops: CDR1 GTSNPN, CDR2 SVGIG (reference sequence). The CDR3 consists of 13 residues. V lost 2 bases, J lost 0 bases, and 8 bases lay in between. Based on the CDR3 plus reference TRBV30 and TRBJ2-7, the full variable domain is SQTIHQWPATLVQPVGSPLSLECTVEGTSNPNLYWYRQAAGRGLQLLFYSVGIGQISSEVPQNLSASRPQDRQFILSSKKLLLSDSGFYLCAWSTLSSYEQYFGPGTRLTVT.

In regard to this clonotype: This may come from a read error, since a much larger clone is one base off. V is TRBV20-1 and J is TRBJ2-5, with TRBD1 matching over 8 bases. The CDR3 extends over 16 amino acids. The V gene's germline CDR1 is DFQATT and CDR2 SNEGSKA (reference sequence). The CDR3 DNA is TGCTGTGCTAGAGATATGGACAGGGAGTACCAAGAGACCCAGTACTTC. Translating it yields CCARDMDREYQETQYF.

Only a few counts were recorded for this clonotype. The rearrangement links TRBV20-1 to TRBJ1-5; D gene unclear. CDR3 length: 16 amino acids. Trimming removed 1 base at V and 2 bases at J, with 15 bases between. Germline V lookup: CDR1 DFQATT, CDR2 SNEGSKA (reference sequence). Here the CDR3 reads CSARVAGGQRNQPQHF. DNA for the CDR3: TGCAGTGCTAGAGTTGCGGGCGGGCAGCGCAATCAGCCCCAGCATTTT.

This clonotype has a handful of counts. The chain combines TRBV29-1 with TRBJ1-1, with D unclear. The germline gives CDR1 SQVTM, CDR2 ANQGSEA. The ends were cut back, 4 bases at V and 1 base at J, with 13 bases in the middle. This CDR3 comprises 14 residues. The CDR3 coding sequence is TGCAGCGTTGCAAGCAGGACGGCGAACACTGAAGCTTTCTTT. Its translation is CSVASRTANTEAFF.

This clonotype was detected a few times. The chain couples TRBV20-1 to TRBJ1-2; D might be TRBD1 (6 bases). The germline V and J ends were trimmed by 2 bases and 4 bases, with 8 bases remaining between them. The germline V gene encodes CDR1 DFQATT and CDR2 SNEGSKA (reference sequence). The CDR3 spans 12 residues. CDR3 loop: CSARRTVYGYTF. The DNA for the CDR3 is TGCAGTGCTAGACGGACAGTCTATGGCTACACCTTC.

This clonotype was seen only a few times. CDR3 loop: CSARKLDTQYF. DNA for the CDR3: TGCAGTGCTAGAAAGCTAGATACGCAGTATTTT. V and J are TRBV20-1 and TRBJ2-3, with unresolved D. V shed 2 bases and J shed 5 bases, with 5 bases lying between them. This CDR3 region has 11 residues. The germline V gene encodes CDR1 DFQATT and CDR2 SNEGSKA (reference sequence).

This clonotype came up many times. The chain uses TRBV20-1 and TRBJ2-7; TRBD2 matches at 10 bases. With V trimmed by 1 base and J by 2 bases, 14 bases remained unmatched. The CDR3 has 18 amino acids. In germline, CDR1 is DFQATT, CDR2 SNEGSKA (reference sequence). CDR3 DNA sequence: TGCAGTGCTAGAGTTCGGGATCCAGGGACTAGCGTTACCTACGAGCAGTACGTC. Encoded protein: CSARVRDPGTSVTYEQYV.

In regard to this clonotype: It may be a read error: a sequence one base away is much more abundant. In DNA form, the CDR3 reads TGTGCCAGCAGCTTCAGAGGGGAGGTGAGCAATCAGCCCCAGCATTTT. This sequence encodes CASSFRGEVSNQPQHF. This sequence joins TRBV5-5 and TRBJ1-5; the D gene is possibly TRBD1 (5 bases). Trimming cost V 2 bases and J 1 base, with 13 bases left between them. From germline, CDR1 is SGHKS and CDR2 YYEKEE (reference sequence). The CDR3 is made up of 16 amino acids.

This clonotype was recorded at least ten times. The rearrangement uses TRBV20-1 and TRBJ2-1; 10 bases agree with TRBD2. Germline loops: CDR1 DFQATT, CDR2 SNEGSKA (reference sequence). Losses at the gene ends were 2 bases for V and 4 bases for J; bases not matched to a gene: 11. The CDR3 has 17 amino acids. The CDR3 loop is CSARHPKSSGGYNEQFF. As DNA, the CDR3 is TGCAGTGCTAGACACCCCAAGAGTAGCGGGGGGTACAATGAGCAGTTCTTC.

This clonotype was recorded a few times. V usage is TRBV5-6 and J usage is TRBJ1-2; D unclear. This CDR3 comprises 14 residues. Germline values: CDR1 SGHDT, CDR2 YYEEEE. V lost 3 bases, J lost 8 bases, and 17 bases lay in between. CDR3 sequence: CASSSQGRLGGYTF. As DNA, the CDR3 is TGTGCCAGCAGCTCCCAAGGGCGGCTCGGGGGCTACACCTTC.

To note about this clonotype: Without the conserved terminal phenylalanine or tryptophan, this CDR3 likely stems from a read error. The rearrangement joins TRBV7-2 to TRBJ2-7; a weak D match, TRBD1 (5 bases). The CDR3 is 14 amino acids. Trimming left V 5 bases short and J 0 bases short, with 11 bases between. Germline-derived CDR1 and CDR2 are SGHTA and FQGNSA. DNA of the CDR3: TGTGCCAGCAGCCACAGGACCTACTCCTACGAGCAGTACTCC. This translates into CASSHRTYSYEQYS.

In its sample, this clonotype was seen many times. The J gene is TRBJ1-5, the V gene TRBV12-3 or TRBV12-4; tentative D call: TRBD1 (6 bases). V was trimmed by 1 base and J by 3 bases, leaving 7 bases between them. The CDR3 sequence is 14 residues long. The CDR3 loop is CASSLGTVNQPQHF. In DNA, the CDR3 is TGTGCCAGCAGTTTAGGGACAGTCAATCAGCCCCAGCATTTT.

Written as DNA, the CDR3 is TGCAGTGCGTACACGACTAGCGGGGGGTTGAGCTTCTACAATGAGCAGTTCTTC. Encoded protein: CSAYTTSGGLSFYNEQFF. This chain connects TRBV20-1 to TRBJ2-1; 13 bases align to TRBD2. J lost 3 bases, V lost 6 bases, and 14 bases had no gene match. This CDR3 contains 18 residues. Germline V gene sequence: CDR1 DFQATT, CDR2 SNEGSKA (reference sequence).

A few counts support this clonotype. This chain uses TRBV20-1 with TRBJ2-7, with a possible D match to TRBD2 (6 bases). V dropped 6 bases and J dropped 1 base, with 13 bases sitting between them. CDR3 size: 13 residues. Germline V lookup: CDR1 DFQATT, CDR2 SNEGSKA (reference sequence). CDR3 sequence: CSALGGESYEQYF. The DNA for the CDR3 is TGCAGTGCCCTTGGAGGGGAATCCTACGAGCAGTACTTC.

This clonotype has only a few counts. The chain combines TRBV12-3 or TRBV12-4 with TRBJ1-3; D is unclear. Between the trimmed V and J ends, which lost 6 bases and 2 bases, there was a span of 14 bases. This CDR3 is 15 amino acids long. DNA of the CDR3: TGTGCCAGCAGCAACTACGGGGAGACTGGAAACACCATATATTTT. Translating gives CASSNYGETGNTIYF.

This clonotype was recorded at least ten times. This sequence joins TRBV7-2 and TRBJ2-1; D is unresolved. Germline V gene sequence: CDR1 SGHTA, CDR2 FQGNSA. The V and J ends lost 7 bases and 2 bases respectively, with 9 bases between them. CDR3 length: 13 amino acids. The DNA of the CDR3 is TGTGCCAGCACCCCACGAACCTACAATGAGCAGTTCTTC. Its translation is CASTPRTYNEQFF. The whole variable domain, filled in from reference TRBV7-2 and TRBJ2-1, reads GAGVSQSPSNKVTEKGKDVELRCDPISGHTALYWYRQSLGQGLEFLIYFQGNSAPDKSGLPSDRFSAERTGGSVSTLTIQRTQQEDSAVYLCASTPRTYNEQFFGPGTRLTVL.